Sequencing of this T cell receptor beta chain was carried out in a study of T cells in Graves' hyperthyroidism and ophthalmopathy. Researchers amplified the TCR beta CDR3 regions from RNA transcripts. TCR CDR3 regions were first amplified by RT-PCR with HTBI primers. Each CDR3 protein gets one entry after TCRdb re-called the multiplex PCR reads with MiXCR. The repertoire holds hundreds of thousands of distinct CDR3 sequences, with roughly 14% as singletons. This clonotype has just a few counts. The CDR3 spans 14 residues. With V trimmed by 6 bases and J by 9 bases, 13 bases remained unmatched. Material: blood. This TCR was recovered from a woman between 40 and 50 years old with Graves' ophthalmopathy. The V and J genes are TRBV12-3 or TRBV12-4 and TRBJ2-5, with 7 positions matching TRBD1. CDR3 coding DNA: TGTGCCAGCAGGAAAAGGGACAGCCCTGGGGCCCAGTACTTC. Protein: CASRKRDSPGAQYF.